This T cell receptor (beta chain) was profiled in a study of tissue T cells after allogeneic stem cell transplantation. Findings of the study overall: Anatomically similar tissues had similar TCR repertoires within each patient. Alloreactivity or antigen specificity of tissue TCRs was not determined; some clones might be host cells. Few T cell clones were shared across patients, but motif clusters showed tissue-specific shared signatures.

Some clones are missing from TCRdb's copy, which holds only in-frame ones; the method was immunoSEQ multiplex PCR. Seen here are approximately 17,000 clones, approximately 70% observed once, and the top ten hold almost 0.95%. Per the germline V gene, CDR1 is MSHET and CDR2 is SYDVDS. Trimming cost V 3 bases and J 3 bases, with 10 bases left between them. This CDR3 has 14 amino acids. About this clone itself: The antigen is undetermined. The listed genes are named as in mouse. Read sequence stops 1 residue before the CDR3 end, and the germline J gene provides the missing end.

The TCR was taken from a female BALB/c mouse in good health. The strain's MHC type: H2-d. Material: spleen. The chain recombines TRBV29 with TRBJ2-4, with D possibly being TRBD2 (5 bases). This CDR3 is CASSLPTEQNTLYF. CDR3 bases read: TGTGCTAGCAGTTTGCCGACTGAGCAAAACACCTTGTAC.